Shown below are 6 T cell receptor beta chains from a single sample sequenced in a study of blood T cell repertoires in COVID-19. The data were produced by immunoSEQ multiplex PCR, yet TCRdb's version contains in-frame clones alone and is incomplete. The sample has about 24,000 clones, approximately 86% seen once; the top ten hold approximately 5%. Specimen: peripheral blood. These receptors all stem from a man over 45 with active COVID-19.

V and J are TRBV28 and TRBJ1-5; a weak D match, TRBD1 (5 bases). Germline-derived CDR1 and CDR2 are MDHEN and SYDVKM. Trimming removed 5 bases at V and 0 bases at J, with 11 bases between. CDR3 length: 15 amino acids. The CDR3 DNA reads as TGTGCCAGCAGTGTGGGGGGGAGTAGCAATCAGCCCCAGCATTTT. Its protein is CASSVGGSSNQPQHF.

CDR3 sequence: CASSPDRVGEKLFF. The DNA of the CDR3 is TGTGCCAGCAGTCCGGACAGGGTAGGCGAAAAACTGTTTTTT. The V gene is TRBV6-2 or TRBV6-3, the J gene TRBJ1-4; 8 nucleotides align to TRBD1. The CDR3 is 14 amino acids. V was clipped by 5 bases and J by 8 bases; unmatched bases: 7. Germline CDR1 and CDR2: MNHEY and SVGEGT.

This clone has just one count. This rearrangement joins TRBV2 to TRBJ1-2, with D maybe TRBD1 (5 bases). Germline loops: CDR1 SNHLY, CDR2 FYNNEI. The CDR3 runs to 15 residues. The germline V and J ends were trimmed by 5 bases and 3 bases, with 16 bases remaining between them. CDR3 sequence reads: CASSSDRSVHYGYTF. The CDR3 DNA sequence: TGTGCCAGCAGTTCCGACAGATCTGTCCACTATGGCTACACCTTC.

The V and J genes are TRBV27 and TRBJ1-1; no definite D call. The CDR3 length is 13 residues. Trimming left V 3 bases short and J 1 base short, with 6 bases between. The germline gives CDR1 MNHEY, CDR2 SMNVEV (reference sequence). The CDR3 region has the DNA TGTGCCAGCAGTTTTAACGGGAACACTGAAGCTTTCTTT. Protein product: CASSFNGNTEAFF.

The chain is built from TRBV18 and TRBJ1-3; no definite D call. Between the trimmed V and J ends, which lost 3 bases and 0 bases, there was a span of 3 bases. Germline V gene lookup returns CDR1 KGHSH and CDR2 LQKENI. The CDR3 length is 13 residues. The CDR3 sequence: CASSPNSGNTIYF. CDR3 nucleotide sequence: TGTGCCAGCTCACCTAACTCTGGAAACACCATATATTTT.

In nucleotides, the CDR3 is TGTGCCAGCAGCCCAGATATTCGTCGGGATAATGAAAAACTGTTTTTT. This gives the protein CASSPDIRRDNEKLFF. The V call is TRBV3-1 (or the pseudogene TRBV3-2), the J call TRBJ1-4; D call uncertain. CDR3 length equals 16 residues. Trimming took 4 bases from V and 4 from J, leaving 16 bases between them. Germline CDR1 LGHDT, CDR2 YNNKEL (reference sequence).